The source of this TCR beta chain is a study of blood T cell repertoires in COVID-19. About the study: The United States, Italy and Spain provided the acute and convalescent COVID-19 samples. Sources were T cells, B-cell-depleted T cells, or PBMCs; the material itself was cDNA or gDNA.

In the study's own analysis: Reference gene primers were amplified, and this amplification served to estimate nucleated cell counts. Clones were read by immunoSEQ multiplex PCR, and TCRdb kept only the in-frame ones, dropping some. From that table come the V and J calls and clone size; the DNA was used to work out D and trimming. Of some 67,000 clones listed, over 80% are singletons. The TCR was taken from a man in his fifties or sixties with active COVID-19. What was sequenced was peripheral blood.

In nucleotides, the CDR3 is TGCAGCGTCAAGACAGGGGGTCCGACTGAAGCTTTCTTT. Protein: CSVKTGGPTEAFF. The genes are TRBV29-1 and TRBJ1-1; 9 positions match TRBD1. Unmatched junction bases numbered 7, after V lost 6 bases and J lost 5 bases. CDR1 is SQVTM, CDR2 ANQGSEA, per germline. The CDR3 contains 13 residues.